The 11 T cell receptor beta chains below come from one sample, sequenced in a study of beta chain features in type 1 diabetes. Study-level results: People with Type 1 diabetes carried modestly yet significantly shorter TCRB CDR3s in all four CD4+ subsets.

Expressed TCRB transcripts were sequenced, since all the RNA that had been isolated was reverse transcribed. Using immunoSEQ multiplex PCR, the repertoire was profiled, and TCRdb retains in-frame clones only, with some absent. Here the sample spans 630,000 or so clones, roughly an eighth being singletons. Their antigens are not known. The sample was naive CD4+ T cells from blood. The receptor set was obtained from a man younger than 35 with type 1 diabetes.

V usage is TRBV18 and J usage is TRBJ1-2; no definite D call. Germline CDR1 KGHSH, CDR2 LQKENI. V was clipped by 3 bases and J by 4 bases, with 15 bases between them. This CDR3 contains 15 residues. The CDR3 nucleotides read TGTGCCAGCTCACCTTCGAAGCTACTGTCCTATGGCTACACCTTC. Translating gives CASSPSKLLSYGYTF. The whole variable domain, remainder taken from reference TRBV18 and TRBJ1-2, is NAGVMQNPRHLVRRRGQEARLRCSPMKGHSHVYWYRQLPEEGLKFMVYLQKENIIDESGMPKERFSAEFPKEGPSILRIQQVVRGDSAAYFCASSPSKLLSYGYTFGSGTRLTVV.

This clone was seen a few times. This chain joins TRBV11-2 and TRBJ1-2; no clear D gene. The length of the CDR3 is 12 residues. V was shortened by 2 bases and J by 7 bases, with 8 bases between the two germline ends. Germline V gives CDR1 SGHAT, CDR2 FQNNGV. CDR3 in amino acids: CASSLTWSGYTF. DNA for the CDR3: TGTGCCAGCAGCTTAACATGGAGTGGCTACACCTTC.

The chain carries TRBV6-1 and TRBJ1-1; D remains unclear. This CDR3 region has 15 residues. Germline V lookup: CDR1 MNHNS, CDR2 SASEGT. V shed 0 bases and J shed 2 bases, with 10 bases lying between them. The CDR3 region has the DNA TGTGCCAGCAGTGAAGCGCTTCTAGTAAACACTGAAGCTTTCTTT. It yields the protein CASSEALLVNTEAFF.

The genes are TRBV4-3 and TRBJ2-7; D may match TRBD1 or TRBD2 (5 bases each). The V and J ends lost 1 base and 2 bases respectively, with 9 bases between them. The CDR3 contains 14 residues. Germline values: CDR1 LGHNA, CDR2 YSLEER. This CDR3 is CASSQVTGPYEQYF. CDR3 bases: TGCGCCAGCAGCCAAGTTACGGGGCCCTACGAGCAGTACTTC.

The chain combines TRBV18 with TRBJ1-5; possible D gene TRBD1, 5 bases. The germline CDR1 and CDR2 sequences are KGHSH and LQKENI. CDR3 length: 16 residues. V was pared by 3 bases and J by 0 bases, with 12 bases between. The CDR3 sequence: CASSPTGDRSNQPQHF. In nucleotides, the CDR3 is TGTGCCAGCTCACCTACTGGGGACCGTAGCAATCAGCCCCAGCATTTT.

A word on this clone: The same CDR3 is also encoded by other DNA sequences in this sample. The genes are TRBV30 and TRBJ2-7, with a possible D match to TRBD2 (6 bases). Germline CDR1 is GTSNPN and CDR2 is SVGIG (reference sequence). V was clipped by 4 bases and J by 2 bases, with 9 bases between them. CDR3 size: 12 residues. In DNA form, the CDR3 reads TGTGCCTGGAAGGCGGGAACCTACGAGCAGTACTTC. Amino acids: CAWKAGTYEQYF.

This clone was observed a handful of times. The rearrangement joins TRBV30 to TRBJ2-3; D unclear. Germline V gives CDR1 GTSNPN, CDR2 SVGIG (reference sequence). Trimming removed 0 bases from V and 3 bases from J, with 13 bases in between. The CDR3 loop spans 15 amino acids. The CDR3 bases are TGTGCCTGGAGTGTCGGTCTACAGACTACAGATACGCAGTATTTT. As protein: CAWSVGLQTTDTQYF.

This chain uses TRBV11-2 with TRBJ2-7; D tentatively reads TRBD1 or TRBD2 (5 bases each). CDR1 and CDR2 (germline): SGHAT, FQNNGV. CDR3 size: 11 residues. V was shortened by 5 bases and J by 6 bases, with 8 bases between the two germline ends. The CDR3 DNA sequence: TGTGCCAGCAGCCACGGGACCGAGCAGTACTTC. It translates to CASSHGTEQYF.

The V gene is TRBV20-1, the J gene TRBJ1-2; no clear D. The CDR3 consists of 11 residues. Germline V CDR1 and CDR2: DFQATT, SNEGSKA (reference sequence). For the CDR3, the DNA is TGCAGGGCGAGTGTGGGCTATGGCTACACCTTC. Translated, it gives CRASVGYGYTF.

This clone was counted a few times. The chain recombines TRBV30 with TRBJ2-1; the match to TRBD1 covers 8 bases. There are 15 residues in the CDR3. With V trimmed by 3 bases and J by 4 bases, 8 bases remained unmatched. Germline lookup yields CDR1 GTSNPN and CDR2 SVGIG (reference sequence). CDR3 sequence (DNA): TGTGCCTGGAGGGAACCGGGACAGGTTTACAATGAGCAGTTCTTC. This translates into CAWREPGQVYNEQFF.

The rearrangement joins TRBV10-3 to TRBJ2-5, with 9 bases identical to TRBD1. Germline CDR1 and CDR2: ENHRY and SYGVKD. CDR3 length: 12 amino acids. J was trimmed by 4 bases and V by 10 bases; bases with no gene match: 4. The CDR3 is CATRQGGETQYF. The CDR3 region has the DNA TGTGCCACTAGACAGGGGGGAGAGACCCAGTACTTC.